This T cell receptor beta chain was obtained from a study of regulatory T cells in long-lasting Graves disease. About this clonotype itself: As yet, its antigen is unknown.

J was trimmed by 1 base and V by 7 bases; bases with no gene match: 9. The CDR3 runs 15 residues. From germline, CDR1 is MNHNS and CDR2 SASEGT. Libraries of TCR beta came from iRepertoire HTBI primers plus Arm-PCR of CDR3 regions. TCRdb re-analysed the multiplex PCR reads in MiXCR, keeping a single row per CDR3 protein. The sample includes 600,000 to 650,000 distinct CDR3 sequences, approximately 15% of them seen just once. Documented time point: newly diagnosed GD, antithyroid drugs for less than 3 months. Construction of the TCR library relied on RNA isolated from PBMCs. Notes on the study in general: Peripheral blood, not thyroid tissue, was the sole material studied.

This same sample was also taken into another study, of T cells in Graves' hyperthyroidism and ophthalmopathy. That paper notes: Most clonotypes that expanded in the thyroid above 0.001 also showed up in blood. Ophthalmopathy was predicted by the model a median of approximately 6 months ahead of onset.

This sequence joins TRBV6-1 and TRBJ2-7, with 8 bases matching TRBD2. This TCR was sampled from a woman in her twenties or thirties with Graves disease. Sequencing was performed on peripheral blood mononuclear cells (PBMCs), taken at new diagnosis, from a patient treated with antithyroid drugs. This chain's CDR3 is CASTSTVAGSYEQYF. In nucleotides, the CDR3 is TGTGCCAGCACTAGTACAGTAGCGGGGTCCTACGAGCAGTACTTC.